These 13 T cell receptor beta chains originate from one sample sequenced in a study of glioma-infiltrating T cells after dendritic cell vaccination. The sample's time point: after dendritic cell vaccination, including at tumor progression/relapse. Generated by immunoSEQ multiplex PCR, the TCRdb table keeps only in-frame clones and is missing some. This table has approximately 90,000 clones, more than 80% appearing once. Sample: blood, taken after dendritic cell vaccination. The source of these receptors is a human donor with glioblastoma.

The rearrangement links TRBV6-5 to TRBJ1-5, with no clear D. Germline CDR1 and CDR2: MNHEY and SVGAGI. The CDR3 totals 13 residues. V shed 6 bases and J shed 5 bases, with 11 bases lying between them. The CDR3 DNA reads as TGTGCCAGCAGGAGGCAGCCTGATCAGCCCCAGCATTTT. Translation: CASRRQPDQPQHF.

The V and J genes are TRBV5-6 and TRBJ2-7; 9 bases fit TRBD1. CDR1 and CDR2 from the germline V gene are SGHDT and YYEEEE. The trim removed 4 bases at V and 4 bases at J, leaving 6 bases unmatched. The CDR3 consists of 14 residues. The CDR3 spells CASSIGQGPYEQYF. DNA for the CDR3: TGTGCCAGCAGCATTGGACAGGGGCCTTACGAGCAGTACTTC.

J is TRBJ2-2 and V is TRBV21-1; the table names TRBD2, a call not compared with the DNA. TRBV21-1 is described as a pseudogene. The CDR3 is made up of 15 amino acids. The CDR3: CASSPSPGHTGELFF. In DNA form, the CDR3 reads TGTGCCAGCAGCCCGAGCCCTGGTCATACCGGGGAGCTGTTTTTT.

This chain connects TRBV5-6 to TRBJ2-4; D uncertain. This CDR3 is 11 amino acids long. The V end was cut by 3 bases, the J end by 7 bases, with 5 bases between. Germline CDR1 reads SGHDT; CDR2 reads YYEEEE. CDR3 DNA sequence: TGTGCCAGCAGCTCGTCGAACATTCAGTACTTC. This encodes CASSSSNIQYF.

This chain uses TRBV28 with TRBJ2-7; a weak D match, TRBD1 (6 bases). This CDR3 comprises 15 residues. The germline V and J ends were trimmed by 3 bases and 2 bases, with 14 bases remaining between them. Germline lookup yields CDR1 MDHEN and CDR2 SYDVKM. CDR3 region: CASSFSRQVTYEQYF. CDR3 nucleotides: TGTGCCAGCAGTTTTTCGAGACAGGTTACCTACGAGCAGTACTTC.

The chain recombines TRBV18 with TRBJ2-2, with D tentatively TRBD1 (6 bases). Trimming removed 3 bases at V and 3 bases at J, with 8 bases between. CDR3 length: 14 residues. The V gene's germline CDR1 is KGHSH and CDR2 LQKENI. This CDR3 is CASSPRQDTGELFF. DNA of the CDR3: TGTGCCAGCTCACCCCGACAGGACACCGGGGAGCTGTTTTTT.

CDR3 sequence reads: CASSEALAGWANEQFF. CDR3 in DNA: TGTGCCAGCAGTGAAGCGCTCGCGGGATGGGCCAATGAGCAGTTCTTC. This chain joins TRBV6-1 and TRBJ2-1, with TRBD2 as a possible D gene (6 bases). The germline V and J ends were trimmed by 0 bases and 6 bases, with 15 bases remaining between them. CDR1 MNHNS and CDR2 SASEGT come from the germline V gene. The CDR3 length is 16 residues.

This sequence joins TRBV6-6 and TRBJ1-2; D possibly corresponds to TRBD1 (5 bases). Trimming took off 10 bases at V and 2 bases at J, with 11 bases between the two ends. Germline V CDR1 and CDR2: MNHNY, SVGAGI (reference sequence). The CDR3 runs to 12 residues. The CDR3 loop is CATVAGNYGYTF. The CDR3 nucleotides read TGTGCCACCGTTGCAGGGAACTATGGCTACACCTTC.

The rearrangement joins TRBV4-1 to TRBJ1-1; D not certain. The germline V gene has CDR1 MGHRA and CDR2 YSYEKL. This CDR3 spans 13 amino acids. V lost 4 bases to trimming and J lost 0 bases, with 6 bases between them. The CDR3 nucleotides read TGCGCCAGCAGCCGGGAGGTGAACACTGAAGCTTTCTTT. Translating gives CASSREVNTEAFF.

J is TRBJ1-2 and V is TRBV2, with D hard to call. The germline gives CDR1 SNHLY, CDR2 FYNNEI. Trimming left V 0 bases short and J 4 bases short, with 15 bases between. This CDR3 has 16 amino acids. The CDR3 DNA reads TGTGCCAGCAGTGAAGCAGTCTTCGGGGTCGGCTATGGCTACACCTTC. Its protein product is CASSEAVFGVGYGYTF.

The chain links TRBV6-5 to TRBJ2-1, with D uncertain. Trimming took off 2 bases at V and 4 bases at J, with 12 bases between the two ends. Germline lookup yields CDR1 MNHEY and CDR2 SVGAGI. CDR3 length equals 15 residues. The CDR3 DNA is TGTGCCAGCAGTTACGGCCAGTCGAAATACAATGAGCAGTTCTTC. Translated: CASSYGQSKYNEQFF.

V usage is TRBV21-1 and J usage is TRBJ2-5; TRBD1 is taken as the D call from the table, unchecked against the DNA. TRBV21-1 is classified as a pseudogene. The CDR3 has 14 residues. CDR3: CASSKEGKQETQYF. For the CDR3, the DNA is TGTGCCAGCAGCAAAGAGGGGAAGCAAGAGACCCAGTACTTC.

This clone was detected many times. The chain couples TRBV7-9 to TRBJ2-1; 10 bases match TRBD1. This CDR3 region has 15 residues. Germline V CDR1 and CDR2: SEHNR, FQNEAQ (reference sequence). With 4 bases clipped from V and 5 bases from J, the junction kept 5 bases outside the gene matches. CDR3 amino acids: CASSYAGQGNNEQFF. DNA of the CDR3: TGTGCCAGCAGCTATGCGGGACAGGGGAACAATGAGCAGTTCTTC.